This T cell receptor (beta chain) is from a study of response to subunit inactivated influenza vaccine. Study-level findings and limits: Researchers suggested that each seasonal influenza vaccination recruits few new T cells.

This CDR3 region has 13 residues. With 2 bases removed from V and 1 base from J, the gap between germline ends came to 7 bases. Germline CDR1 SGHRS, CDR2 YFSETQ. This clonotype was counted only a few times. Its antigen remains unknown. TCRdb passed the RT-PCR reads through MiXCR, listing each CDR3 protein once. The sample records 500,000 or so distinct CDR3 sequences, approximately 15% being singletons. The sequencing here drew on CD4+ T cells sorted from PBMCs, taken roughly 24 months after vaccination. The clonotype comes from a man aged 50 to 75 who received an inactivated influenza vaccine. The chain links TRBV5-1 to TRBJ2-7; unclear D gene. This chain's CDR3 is CASSFGASYEQYF. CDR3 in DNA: TGCGCCAGCAGCTTCGGCGCATCCTACGAGCAGTACTTC. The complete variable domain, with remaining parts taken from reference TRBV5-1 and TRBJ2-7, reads KAGVTQTPRYLIKTRGQQVTLSCSPISGHRSVSWYQQTPGQGLQFLFEYFSETQRNKGNFPGRFSGRQFSNSRSEMNVSTLELGDSALYLCASSFGASYEQYFGPGTRLTVT.